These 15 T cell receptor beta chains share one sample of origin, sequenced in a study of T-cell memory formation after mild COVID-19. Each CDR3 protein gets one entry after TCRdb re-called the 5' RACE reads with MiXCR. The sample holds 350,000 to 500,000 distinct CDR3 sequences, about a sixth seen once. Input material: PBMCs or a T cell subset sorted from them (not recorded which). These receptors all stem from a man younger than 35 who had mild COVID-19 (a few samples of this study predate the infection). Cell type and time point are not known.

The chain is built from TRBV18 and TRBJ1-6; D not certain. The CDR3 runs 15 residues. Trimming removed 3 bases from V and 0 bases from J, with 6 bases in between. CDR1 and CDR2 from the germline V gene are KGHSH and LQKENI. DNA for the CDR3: TGTGCCAGCTCACCGACGCGCTCCTATAATTCACCCCTCCACTTT. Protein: CASSPTRSYNSPLHF.

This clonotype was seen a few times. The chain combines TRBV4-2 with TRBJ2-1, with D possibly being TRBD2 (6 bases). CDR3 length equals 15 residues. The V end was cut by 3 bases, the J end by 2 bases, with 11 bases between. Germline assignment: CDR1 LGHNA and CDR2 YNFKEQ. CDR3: CASSQSGLTYNEQFF. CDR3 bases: TGTGCCAGCAGCCAGTCTGGACTAACCTACAATGAGCAGTTCTTC.

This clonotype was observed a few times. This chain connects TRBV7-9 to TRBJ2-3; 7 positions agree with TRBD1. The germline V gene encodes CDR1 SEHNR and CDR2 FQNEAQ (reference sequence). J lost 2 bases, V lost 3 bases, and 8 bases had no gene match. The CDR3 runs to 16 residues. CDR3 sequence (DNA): TGTGCCAGCAGCTTGAGCCGGGACAGCTACACAGATACGCAGTATTTT. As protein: CASSLSRDSYTDTQYF.

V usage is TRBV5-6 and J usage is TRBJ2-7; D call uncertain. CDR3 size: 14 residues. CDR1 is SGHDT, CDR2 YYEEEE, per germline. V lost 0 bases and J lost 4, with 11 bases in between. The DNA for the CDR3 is TGTGCCAGCAGCTTGGGGGGTTTCAGATACGAGCAGTACGTC. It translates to CASSLGGFRYEQYV.

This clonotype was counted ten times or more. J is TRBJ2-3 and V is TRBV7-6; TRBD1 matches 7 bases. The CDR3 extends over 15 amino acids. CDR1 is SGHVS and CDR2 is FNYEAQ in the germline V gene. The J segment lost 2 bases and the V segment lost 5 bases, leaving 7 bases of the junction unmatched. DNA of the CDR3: TGTGCCAGCAGCCGTCAGGGGGACCCCACAGATACGCAGTATTTT. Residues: CASSRQGDPTDTQYF.

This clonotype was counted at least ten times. Written as DNA, the CDR3 is TGCGCCAGCAGCCAGGGGACTAGCGGGGTCGGCTCCTACAATGAGCAGTTCTTC. Translation: CASSQGTSGVGSYNEQFF. The gene calls are TRBV5-1 and TRBJ2-1; 13 bases match TRBD2. After removal of 4 bases from V and 0 bases from J, the junction contained 7 bases not matched to a gene. The CDR3 runs 18 residues. Germline V gene data show CDR1 as SGHRS and CDR2 as YFSETQ.

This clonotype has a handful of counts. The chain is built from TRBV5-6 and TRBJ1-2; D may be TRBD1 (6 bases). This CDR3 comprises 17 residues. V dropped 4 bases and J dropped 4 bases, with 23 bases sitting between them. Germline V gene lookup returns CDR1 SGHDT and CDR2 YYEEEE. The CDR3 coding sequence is TGTGCCAGCAGCGTGGACAGACACATGGGCGCTCGCTATGGCTACACCTTC. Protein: CASSVDRHMGARYGYTF.

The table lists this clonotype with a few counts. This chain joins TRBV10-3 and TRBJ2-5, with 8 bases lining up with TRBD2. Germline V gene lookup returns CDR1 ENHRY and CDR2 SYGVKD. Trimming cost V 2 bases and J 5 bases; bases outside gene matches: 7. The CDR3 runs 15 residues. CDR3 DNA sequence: TGTGCCATCAGTGAGCCGGGACTAGGGGGGGAGACCCAGTACTTC. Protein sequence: CAISEPGLGGETQYF.

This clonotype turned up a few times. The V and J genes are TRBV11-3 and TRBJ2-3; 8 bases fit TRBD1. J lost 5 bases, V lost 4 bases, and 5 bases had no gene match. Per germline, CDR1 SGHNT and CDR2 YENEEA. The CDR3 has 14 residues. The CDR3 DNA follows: TGTGCCAGCAGCTCCCGGACAGGGATAGATACGCAGTATTTT. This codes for CASSSRTGIDTQYF.

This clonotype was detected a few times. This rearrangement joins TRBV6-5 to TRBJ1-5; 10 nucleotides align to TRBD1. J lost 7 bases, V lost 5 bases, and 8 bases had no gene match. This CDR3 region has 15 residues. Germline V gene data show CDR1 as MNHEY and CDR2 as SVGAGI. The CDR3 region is CASSPRDRGTQPQHF. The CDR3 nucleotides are TGTGCCAGCAGTCCTCGGGACAGGGGTACGCAGCCCCAGCATTTT.

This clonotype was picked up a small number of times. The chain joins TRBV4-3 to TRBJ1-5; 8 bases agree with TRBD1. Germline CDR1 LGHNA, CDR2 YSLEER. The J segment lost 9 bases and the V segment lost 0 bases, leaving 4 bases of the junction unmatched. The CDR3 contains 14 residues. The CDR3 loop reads CASSQDRGQWPQHF. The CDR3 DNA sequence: TGCGCCAGCAGCCAAGACAGGGGGCAGTGGCCCCAGCATTTT.

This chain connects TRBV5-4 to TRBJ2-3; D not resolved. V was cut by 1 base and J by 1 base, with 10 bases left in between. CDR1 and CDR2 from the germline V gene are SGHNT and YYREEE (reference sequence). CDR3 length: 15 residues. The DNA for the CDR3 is TGTGCCAGCAGCTTGTACAGATCCGGCACAGATACGCAGTATTTT. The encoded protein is CASSLYRSGTDTQYF.

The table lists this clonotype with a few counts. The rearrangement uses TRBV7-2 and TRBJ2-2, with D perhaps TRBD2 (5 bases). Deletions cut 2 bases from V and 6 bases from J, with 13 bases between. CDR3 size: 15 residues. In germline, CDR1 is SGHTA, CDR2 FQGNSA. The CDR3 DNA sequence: TGTGCCAGCAGCTTAAATCCTGGACTCCCCGGGGAGCTGTTTTTT. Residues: CASSLNPGLPGELFF.

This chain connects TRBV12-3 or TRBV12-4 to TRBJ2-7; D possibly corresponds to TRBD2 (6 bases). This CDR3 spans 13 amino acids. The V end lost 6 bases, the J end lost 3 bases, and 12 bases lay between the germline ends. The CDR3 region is CASREGGFYEQYF. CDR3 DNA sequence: TGTGCCAGCAGGGAGGGTGGTTTCTACGAGCAGTACTTC.

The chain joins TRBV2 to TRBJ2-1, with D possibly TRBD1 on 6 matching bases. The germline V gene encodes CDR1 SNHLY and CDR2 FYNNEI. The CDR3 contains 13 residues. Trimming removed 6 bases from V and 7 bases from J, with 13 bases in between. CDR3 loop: CASSRGLGNEQFF. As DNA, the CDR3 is TGTGCCAGCAGCAGGGGATTGGGGAATGAGCAGTTCTTC.